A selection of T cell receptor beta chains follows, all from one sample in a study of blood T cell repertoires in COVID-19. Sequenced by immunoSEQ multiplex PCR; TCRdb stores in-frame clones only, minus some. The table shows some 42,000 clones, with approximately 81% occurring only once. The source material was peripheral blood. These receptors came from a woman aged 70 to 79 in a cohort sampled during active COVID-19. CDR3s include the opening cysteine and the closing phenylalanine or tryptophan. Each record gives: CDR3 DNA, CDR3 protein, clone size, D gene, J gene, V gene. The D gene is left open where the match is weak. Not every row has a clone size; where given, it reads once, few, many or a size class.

CDR3nt: TGCGCCAGCAGTGAGAAGGGGTCGCCTTACGAGCAGTACTTC
CDR3aa: CASSEKGSPYEQYF
abundance: medium-sized
d_gene: -
j_gene: TRBJ2-7
v_gene: TRBV10-1

CDR3nt: TGTGCCTGGACCGGGACAACGAACACCGGGGAGCTGTTTTTT
CDR3aa: CAWTGTTNTGELFF
abundance: -
d_gene: -
j_gene: TRBJ2-2
v_gene: TRBV30

CDR3nt: TGCGCCAGCAGCTTGGGGACAGGGGTCCCCCCCTACGAGCAGTACTTC
CDR3aa: CASSLGTGVPPYEQYF
abundance: -
d_gene: TRBD1
j_gene: TRBJ2-7
v_gene: TRBV5-1

CDR3nt: TGCGCCAGCGGTTGGCGGAACAATGAGCAGTTCTTC
CDR3aa: CASGWRNNEQFF
abundance: -
d_gene: -
j_gene: TRBJ2-1
v_gene: TRBV5-1

CDR3nt: TGTGCCAGCAGCTCTAGGGGGCCGAATGGCTACACCTTC
CDR3aa: CASSSRGPNGYTF
abundance: -
d_gene: TRBD1
j_gene: TRBJ1-2
v_gene: TRBV7-9

CDR3nt: TGTGCCAGCAGTGACTCGAGTCGCGGCCTAAGTGGCTACACCTTC
CDR3aa: CASSDSSRGLSGYTF
abundance: few
d_gene: -
j_gene: TRBJ1-2
v_gene: TRBV6-4

CDR3nt: TGTGCCAGCAGTGAAGGGCAGGCCGCCTCTGGAAACACCATATATTTT
CDR3aa: CASSEGQAASGNTIYF
abundance: -
d_gene: -
j_gene: TRBJ1-3
v_gene: TRBV2

CDR3nt: TGCGCCAGCTCACAGGGGGTTAATGAAAAACTGTTTTTT
CDR3aa: CASSQGVNEKLFF
abundance: few
d_gene: TRBD1
j_gene: TRBJ1-4
v_gene: TRBV5-1

CDR3nt: TGTGCCATCAGTGAGTCGGGCAGGGGCTCCTACAATGAGCAGTTCTTC
CDR3aa: CAISESGRGSYNEQFF
abundance: -
d_gene: -
j_gene: TRBJ2-1
v_gene: TRBV10-3

CDR3nt: TGTGCCAGCAGCCAAGGGGACTTGACCTACGAGCAGTACTTC
CDR3aa: CASSQGDLTYEQYF
abundance: few
d_gene: -
j_gene: TRBJ2-7
v_gene: TRBV14

CDR3nt: TGTGCCAGCAGTTTTAGCGGGAGTAATACCTACAATGAGCAGTTCTTC
CDR3aa: CASSFSGSNTYNEQFF
abundance: -
d_gene: TRBD2
j_gene: TRBJ2-1
v_gene: TRBV7-2

CDR3nt: TGCAGCGTTGAAGTCTGGGACAGCAACTACAATGAGCAGTTCTTC
CDR3aa: CSVEVWDSNYNEQFF
abundance: medium-sized
d_gene: TRBD1
j_gene: TRBJ2-1
v_gene: TRBV29-1

CDR3nt: TGTGCCAGCAGTACCCAGACAGGTTTTGAGAAGACCCAGTACTTC
CDR3aa: CASSTQTGFEKTQYF
abundance: few
d_gene: -
j_gene: TRBJ2-5
v_gene: TRBV27

CDR3nt: TGTGCCAGCAGCTTGGGTGGCGGTAACTATGGCTACACCTTC
CDR3aa: CASSLGGGNYGYTF
abundance: -
d_gene: -
j_gene: TRBJ1-2
v_gene: TRBV5-5

CDR3nt: TGTGCCACCTCAGTTCGGGGGAACACTGAAGCTTTCTTT
CDR3aa: CATSVRGNTEAFF
abundance: -
d_gene: -
j_gene: TRBJ1-1
v_gene: TRBV6-5

CDR3nt: TGTGCCAGCAGCCCCCAGGGGCCGAGCAATCAGCCCCAGCATTTT
CDR3aa: CASSPQGPSNQPQHF
abundance: once
d_gene: -
j_gene: TRBJ1-5
v_gene: TRBV11-2

CDR3nt: TGTGCCAGCAGTGCGGCGGGGGCCGGAACTGAAGCTTTCTTT
CDR3aa: CASSAAGAGTEAFF
abundance: -
d_gene: -
j_gene: TRBJ1-1
v_gene: TRBV28

CDR3nt: TGTGCCAGCAGCCAAGATGGGGGAGGTGGTGAGCGGGCCCAGTATTTT
CDR3aa: CASSQDGGGGERAQYF
abundance: -
d_gene: -
j_gene: TRBJ2-3
v_gene: TRBV4-2

CDR3nt: TGTGCCATCAGTGTCCAATCGGGACAGATATTGGAACTGTTTTTT
CDR3aa: CAISVQSGQILELFF
abundance: -
d_gene: TRBD1
j_gene: TRBJ1-4
v_gene: TRBV10-3

CDR3nt: TGTGCCAGCTTCACTAGCGGGAGGGTCCCAGATACGCAGTATTTT
CDR3aa: CASFTSGRVPDTQYF
abundance: -
d_gene: TRBD2
j_gene: TRBJ2-3
v_gene: TRBV28

CDR3nt: TGTGCCAGCAGCTTGGGGGGAGTCTCCTACAATGAGCAGTTCTTC
CDR3aa: CASSLGGVSYNEQFF
abundance: -
d_gene: -
j_gene: TRBJ2-1
v_gene: TRBV28

CDR3nt: TGTGCCAGCGGTTTTGAGAATCAGCCCCAGCATTTT
CDR3aa: CASGFENQPQHF
abundance: -
d_gene: -
j_gene: TRBJ1-5
v_gene: TRBV12-3/TRBV12-4

CDR3nt: TGTGCCAGCAGCCAAGAACTAGCGGGAGGCTACGAGCAGTACTTC
CDR3aa: CASSQELAGGYEQYF
abundance: -
d_gene: TRBD2
j_gene: TRBJ2-7
v_gene: TRBV3-1/TRBV3-2

CDR3nt: TGTGCCAGCGGAGGGAGAGGGTACGGCACTGAAGCTTTCTTT
CDR3aa: CASGGRGYGTEAFF
abundance: -
d_gene: -
j_gene: TRBJ1-1
v_gene: TRBV7-9

CDR3nt: TGTGCCAGCAAAAGGACAGGGGATCAGCCCCAGCATTTT
CDR3aa: CASKRTGDQPQHF
abundance: -
d_gene: TRBD1
j_gene: TRBJ1-5
v_gene: TRBV7-8

CDR3nt: TGTGCCAGTAGTACCCACATCAGCCAGGGACGGGGGAATCAGCCCCAGCATTTT
CDR3aa: CASSTHISQGRGNQPQHF
abundance: -
d_gene: -
j_gene: TRBJ1-5
v_gene: TRBV19

CDR3nt: TGTGCCAGCAGCTACGGGACAGGCGATAATGAAAAACTGTTTTTT
CDR3aa: CASSYGTGDNEKLFF
abundance: -
d_gene: TRBD1
j_gene: TRBJ1-4
v_gene: TRBV5-5

CDR3nt: TGTGCCAGCAGAAGGAGCGGGGATCAGCCCCAGCATTTT
CDR3aa: CASRRSGDQPQHF
abundance: -
d_gene: -
j_gene: TRBJ1-5
v_gene: TRBV2

CDR3nt: TGTGCCTGGAGGACAGGCCAACCCAATTCACCCCTCCACTTT
CDR3aa: CAWRTGQPNSPLHF
abundance: -
d_gene: -
j_gene: TRBJ1-6
v_gene: TRBV30

CDR3nt: TGTGCCAGCTCACCACCTAGTACCTACGAGCAGTACTTC
CDR3aa: CASSPPSTYEQYF
abundance: -
d_gene: -
j_gene: TRBJ2-7
v_gene: TRBV18

CDR3nt: TGTGCCAGCAGACAGGAGGGATCCTACGAGCAGTACTTC
CDR3aa: CASRQEGSYEQYF
abundance: -
d_gene: -
j_gene: TRBJ2-7
v_gene: TRBV7-2

CDR3nt: TGTGCCTCGGGACTAGCGGGAGCTCCCGAGCAGTACTTC
CDR3aa: CASGLAGAPEQYF
abundance: -
d_gene: TRBD2
j_gene: TRBJ2-7
v_gene: TRBV10-3

CDR3nt: TGTGCCTGGAGTGCGGGGAACACTGAAGCTTTCTTT
CDR3aa: CAWSAGNTEAFF
abundance: -
d_gene: -
j_gene: TRBJ1-1
v_gene: TRBV30

CDR3nt: TGTGCCAGCAGTTTATGGGCCTCCGCCTCAAGCTATGGCTACACCTTC
CDR3aa: CASSLWASASSYGYTF
abundance: -
d_gene: -
j_gene: TRBJ1-2
v_gene: TRBV28

CDR3nt: TGTGCCAGCAGTTACTTCGGGAGAGGTAACACCGGGGAGCTGTTTTTT
CDR3aa: CASSYFGRGNTGELFF
abundance: once
d_gene: -
j_gene: TRBJ2-2
v_gene: TRBV6-2/TRBV6-3

CDR3nt: TGTGCCAGCAGCTTATGGGCTAGCGGGGGGCCCCGGGGAGATACGCAGTATTTT
CDR3aa: CASSLWASGGPRGDTQYF
abundance: -
d_gene: TRBD2
j_gene: TRBJ2-3
v_gene: TRBV11-2

CDR3nt: TGCAGCGTTTCAGGGATGGGGGAAAAACTGTTTTTT
CDR3aa: CSVSGMGEKLFF
abundance: -
d_gene: -
j_gene: TRBJ1-4
v_gene: TRBV29-1

CDR3nt: TGTGCCACCATGGAGGCGGGAGGGTACCAAGAGACCCAGTACTTC
CDR3aa: CATMEAGGYQETQYF
abundance: -
d_gene: TRBD2
j_gene: TRBJ2-5
v_gene: TRBV5-4

CDR3nt: TGCGCCAGCAGCTTGGCCGGGACTAGCGGAAACACCGGGGAGCTGTTTTTT
CDR3aa: CASSLAGTSGNTGELFF
abundance: -
d_gene: TRBD2
j_gene: TRBJ2-2
v_gene: TRBV5-1

CDR3nt: TGTGCCAGCAGCTCGCACCTCGGGACAGGGGGCACAGATACGCAGTATTTT
CDR3aa: CASSSHLGTGGTDTQYF
abundance: -
d_gene: TRBD1
j_gene: TRBJ2-3
v_gene: TRBV7-2